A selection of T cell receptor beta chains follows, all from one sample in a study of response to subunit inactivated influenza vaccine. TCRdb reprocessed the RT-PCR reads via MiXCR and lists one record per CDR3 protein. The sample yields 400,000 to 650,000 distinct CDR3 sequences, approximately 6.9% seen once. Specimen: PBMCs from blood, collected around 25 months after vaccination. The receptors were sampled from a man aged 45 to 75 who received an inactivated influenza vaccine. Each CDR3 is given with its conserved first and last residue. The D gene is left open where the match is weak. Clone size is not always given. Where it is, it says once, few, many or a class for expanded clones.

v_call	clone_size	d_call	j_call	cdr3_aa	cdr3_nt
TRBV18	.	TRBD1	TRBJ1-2	CASSQGQGSLPYGYTF	TGTGCCAGCTCGCAAGGACAGGGAAGTTTACCCTATGGCTACACCTTC
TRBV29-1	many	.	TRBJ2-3	CSGGTDTQYF	TGCAGCGGGGGCACAGATACGCAGTATTTT
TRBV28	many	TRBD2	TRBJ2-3	CASSLWSAGGNTDTQYF	TGTGCCAGCAGTTTATGGTCCGCGGGGGGGAACACAGATACGCAGTATTTT
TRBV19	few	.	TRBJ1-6	CASTDTVNSPLHF	TGTGCCAGTACAGACACGGTGAATTCACCCCTCCACTTT
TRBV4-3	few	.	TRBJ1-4	CASSQDLFGGGNEKLFF	TGCGCCAGCAGCCAAGATCTTTTCGGGGGCGGGAATGAAAAACTGTTTTTT
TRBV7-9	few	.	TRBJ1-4	CASSPQVQRINEKLFF	TGTGCCAGCAGCCCCCAGGTGCAGCGGATTAATGAAAAACTGTTTTTT
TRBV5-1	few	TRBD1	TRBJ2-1	CASKTGDRDVGEQFF	TGCGCCAGCAAGACAGGGGACAGGGATGTAGGAGAGCAGTTCTTC
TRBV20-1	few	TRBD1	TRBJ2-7	CSARGQGRYYEQYF	TGCAGTGCTAGGGGACAGGGACGGTACTACGAGCAGTACTTC
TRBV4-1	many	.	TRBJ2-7	CASSPYSGNYEQYF	TGCGCCAGCAGCCCTTACTCAGGGAACTACGAGCAGTACTTC
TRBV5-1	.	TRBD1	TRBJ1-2	CASTTGGTNYGYTF	TGCGCCAGCACCACAGGGGGCACTAACTATGGCTACACCTTC
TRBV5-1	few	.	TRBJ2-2	CASSLSPGGNTGELFF	TGCGCCAGCAGCCTTTCGCCAGGCGGGAACACCGGGGAGCTGTTTTTT
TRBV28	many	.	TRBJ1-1	CASTRGRGTEAFF	TGTGCCAGCACCCGGGGGCGAGGTACTGAAGCTTTCTTT
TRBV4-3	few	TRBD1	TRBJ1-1	CASKRDREVNTEAFF	TGCGCCAGCAAACGGGACAGAGAAGTGAACACTGAAGCTTTCTTT
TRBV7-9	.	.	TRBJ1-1	CASSPEGGGTEAFF	TGTGCCAGCAGCCCGGAGGGGGGCGGCACTGAAGCTTTCTTT
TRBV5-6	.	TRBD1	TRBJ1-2	CASSLDGRGSGYTF	TGTGCCAGCAGCTTGGACGGCAGGGGGAGTGGCTACACCTTC
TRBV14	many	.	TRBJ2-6	CASSRYEGISGANVLTF	TGTGCCAGCAGCCGTTATGAGGGGATTTCTGGGGCCAACGTCCTGACTTTC
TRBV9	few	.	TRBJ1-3	CASSVEGGFSGNTIYF	TGTGCCAGCAGCGTAGAGGGAGGGTTCTCTGGAAACACCATATATTTT
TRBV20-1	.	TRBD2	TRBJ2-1	CSATPAVPGGNEQFF	TGCAGTGCTACACCCGCGGTGCCGGGAGGCAATGAGCAGTTCTTC
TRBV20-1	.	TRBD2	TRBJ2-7	CSASETSWYSYEQYF	TGCAGTGCTAGCGAGACTAGCTGGTACTCCTACGAGCAGTACTTC
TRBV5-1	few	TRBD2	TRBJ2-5	CASSPGTRKEETQYF	TGCGCCAGCAGCCCCGGGACTAGGAAAGAAGAGACCCAGTACTTC
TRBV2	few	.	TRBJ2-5	CASSVGLYGDQETQYF	TGTGCCAGCAGTGTTGGGCTTTACGGGGACCAAGAGACCCAGTACTTC
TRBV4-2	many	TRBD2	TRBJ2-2	CASSQGGRGAGELFF	TGTGCCAGCAGCCAAGGCGGGAGAGGGGCCGGGGAGCTGTTTTTT
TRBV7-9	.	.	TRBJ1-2	CASSLAKTVTGYTF	TGTGCCAGCAGCTTAGCGAAGACGGTGACCGGCTACACCTTC
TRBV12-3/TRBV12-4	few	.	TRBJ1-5	CASSPAGISRQPQHF	TGTGCCAGCAGCCCAGCCGGAATCAGCCGGCAGCCCCAGCATTTT
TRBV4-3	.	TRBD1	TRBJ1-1	CASSLSTGRGTEAFF	TGCGCCAGCAGCCTATCGACAGGGAGAGGCACTGAAGCTTTCTTT
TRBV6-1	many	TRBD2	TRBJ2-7	CASSEGFSAGANEQYF	TGTGCCAGCAGTGAAGGATTTTCAGCGGGAGCTAACGAGCAGTACTTC
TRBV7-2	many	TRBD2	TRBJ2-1	CASSPLAGMNNEQFF	TGTGCCAGCAGCCCGCTAGCGGGGATGAACAATGAGCAGTTCTTC
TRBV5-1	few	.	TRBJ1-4	CASSPNRPTNEKLFF	TGCGCCAGCAGCCCTAACAGGCCAACTAATGAAAAACTGTTTTTT
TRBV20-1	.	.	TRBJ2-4	CSAPLLGGHLAKNIQYF	TGCAGTGCCCCCTTGCTGGGCGGACACCTAGCCAAAAACATTCAGTACTTC
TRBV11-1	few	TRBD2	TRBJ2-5	CASSLAVLGLAGEKTQYF	TGTGCCAGCAGCTTAGCGGTTTTGGGACTAGCGGGAGAAAAGACCCAGTACTTC
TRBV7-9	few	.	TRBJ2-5	CASSHYGEETQYF	TGTGCCAGCAGCCACTACGGGGAAGAGACCCAGTACTTC
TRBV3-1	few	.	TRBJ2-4	CASSHYGTVAKNIQYF	TGTGCCAGCAGTCACTACGGGACCGTTGCCAAAAACATTCAGTACTTC
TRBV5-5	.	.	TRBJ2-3	CASNLGIDTQYF	TGTGCCAGCAACTTGGGAATAGATACGCAGTATTTT
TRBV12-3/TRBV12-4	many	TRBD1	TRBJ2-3	CASSPGQGSTDTQYF	TGTGCCAGCAGTCCCGGACAGGGTTCGACAGATACGCAGTATTTT
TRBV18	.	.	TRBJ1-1	CASSPMEGLNTEAFF	TGTGCCAGCTCACCTATGGAGGGCTTGAACACTGAAGCTTTCTTT
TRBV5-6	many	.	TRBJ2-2	CASSETGRRAGELFF	TGTGCCAGCAGCGAGACAGGGAGGAGGGCCGGGGAGCTGTTTTTT
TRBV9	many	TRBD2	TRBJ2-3	CASSVAGGGRGDTQYF	TGTGCCAGCAGCGTAGCTGGCGGGGGGCGGGGAGATACGCAGTATTTT
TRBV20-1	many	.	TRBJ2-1	CSARQGSSYNEQFF	TGCAGTGCTAGACAGGGGAGCTCCTACAATGAGCAGTTCTTC
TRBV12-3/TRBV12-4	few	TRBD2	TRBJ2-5	CASSLGGRPQETQYF	TGTGCCAGCAGTTTAGGCGGGAGACCCCAAGAGACCCAGTACTTC
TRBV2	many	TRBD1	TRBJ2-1	CASRKGQGYNEQFF	TGTGCCAGCAGGAAGGGACAGGGGTACAATGAGCAGTTCTTC
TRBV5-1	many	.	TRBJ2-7	CASSETFPNSYEQYF	TGCGCCAGCAGTGAGACCTTCCCCAACTCCTACGAGCAGTACTTC
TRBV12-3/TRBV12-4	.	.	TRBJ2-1	CASSLARRRKNEQFF	TGTGCCAGCAGTTTAGCGAGGAGAAGGAAAAATGAGCAGTTCTTC
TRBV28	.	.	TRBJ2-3	CASSLGRWGSYTDTQYF	TGTGCCAGCAGTTTGGGGAGGTGGGGGAGTTACACAGATACGCAGTATTTT
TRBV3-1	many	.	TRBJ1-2	CASSQSGSVYGYTF	TGTGCCAGCAGCCAAAGTGGCTCGGTCTATGGCTACACCTTC
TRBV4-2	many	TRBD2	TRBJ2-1	CASSQEGTSGGGVF	TGTGCCAGCAGCCAAGAAGGGACTAGCGGGGGAGGGGTCTTC
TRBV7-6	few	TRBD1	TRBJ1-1	CASSLDRAITEAFF	TGTGCCAGCAGCCTCGACAGGGCTATCACTGAAGCTTTCTTT
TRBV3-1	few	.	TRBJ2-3	CASSPQSRVDTDTQYF	TGTGCCAGCAGCCCCCAGAGCAGGGTAGACACAGATACGCAGTATTTT
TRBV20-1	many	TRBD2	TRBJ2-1	CSARLAGGLSEQFF	TGCAGTGCTAGGCTAGCGGGGGGGCTTAGTGAGCAGTTCTTC
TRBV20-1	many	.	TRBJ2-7	CSASLQGEKIEQYF	TGCAGTGCTAGTTTACAGGGTGAAAAAATCGAGCAGTACTTC
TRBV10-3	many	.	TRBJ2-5	CAISDPGVAQETQYF	TGTGCCATCAGCGACCCCGGCGTTGCCCAAGAGACCCAGTACTTC
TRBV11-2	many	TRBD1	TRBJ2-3	CASSLWTGGWADTQYF	TGTGCCAGCAGCTTATGGACAGGGGGTTGGGCAGATACGCAGTATTTT
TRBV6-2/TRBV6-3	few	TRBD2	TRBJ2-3	CASRQTSGGGDTQYF	TGTGCCAGCAGACAAACTAGCGGTGGGGGAGATACGCAGTATTTT
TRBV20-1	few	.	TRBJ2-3	CSAHRKSTDTQYF	TGCAGTGCTCACAGGAAGAGCACAGATACGCAGTATTTT
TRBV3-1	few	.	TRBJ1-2	CASSPGHANYGYTF	TGTGCCAGCAGCCCAGGGCACGCTAACTATGGCTACACCTTC
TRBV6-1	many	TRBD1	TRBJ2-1	CASRNPGQGLNEQFF	TGTGCCAGCAGGAACCCGGGACAGGGTTTGAATGAGCAGTTCTTC